Presented here are 14 T cell receptor beta chains from one specimen sequenced in a study of CD8 T cells in Susac syndrome. RNA, at about 0.45 to 1 ug, was reverse transcribed with random hexamers. TCRdb itself ran the immunoSEQ multiplex PCR reads through MiXCR, one entry per CDR3 protein. The sample includes approximately 200,000 distinct CDR3 sequences, roughly 95% of them seen just once. The sequenced sample consisted of CD4+ T cells from PBMCs. The source of these receptors is a human donor with multiple sclerosis.

In its sample, this clonotype was seen once. Here the CDR3 DNA reads TGTGCCATCAGTGGAGGAGGGTATGCTGAAGCTTTCTTT. It specifies CAISGGGYAEAFF. This chain uses TRBV10-3 with TRBJ1-1; D remains unclear. Germline V gene sequence: CDR1 ENHRY, CDR2 SYGVKD. With 4 bases removed from V and 6 bases from J, the gap between germline ends came to 12 bases. The CDR3 is 13 residues long.

This rearrangement joins TRBV11-3 to TRBJ2-7; D remains ambiguous. Deletions cut 3 bases from V and 0 bases from J, with 12 bases between. The CDR3 runs to 15 residues. CDR1 is SGHNT and CDR2 is YENEEA in the germline V gene. The CDR3 DNA sequence: TGTGCCAGCAGCTTGGGAAGCGCTTTCTCCTACGAGCAGTACTTC. The encoded protein is CASSLGSAFSYEQYF.

This rearrangement joins TRBV9 to TRBJ1-2, with TRBD1 identical over 12 bases. The CDR3 sequence is 16 residues long. Germline CDR1 and CDR2: SGDLS and YYNGEE. After removal of 0 bases from V and 2 bases from J, the junction contained 2 bases not matched to a gene. The CDR3 is CASSVGDRGQNYGYTF. CDR3 nucleotides: TGTGCCAGCAGCGTAGGGGACAGGGGGCAGAACTATGGCTACACCTTC.

CDR3 amino acids: CSVRDYGYTF. CDR3 DNA: TGCAGCGTTCGGGACTATGGCTACACCTTC. This rearrangement joins TRBV29-1 to TRBJ1-2, with D unresolved. CDR1 is SQVTM and CDR2 is ANQGSEA in the germline V gene. V lost 5 bases to trimming and J lost 3 bases, with 4 bases between them. This CDR3 has 10 amino acids.

The genes are TRBV30 and TRBJ2-7; 8 bases align to TRBD2. Germline-derived CDR1 and CDR2 are GTSNPN and SVGIG (reference sequence). This CDR3 has 15 residues. The V and J ends lost 0 bases and 5 bases, in that order; junction bases with no gene match: 9. DNA for the CDR3: TGTGCCTGGAGTGTAGACGGGAGGGTCTTCGACGAGCAGTACTTC. Its protein product is CAWSVDGRVFDEQYF.

The chain combines TRBV11-3 with TRBJ2-3; TRBD2 agrees at 7 bases. CDR1 is SGHNT, CDR2 YENEEA, per germline. With 1 base clipped from V and 2 bases from J, the junction kept 3 bases outside the gene matches. CDR3 length equals 15 residues. The CDR3 region has the DNA TGTGCCAGCAGCTTAGGCGGGGGTCCCACAGATACGCAGTATTTT. Amino acid sequence: CASSLGGGPTDTQYF.

The chain combines TRBV9 with TRBJ2-1; TRBD2 matches at 8 bases. Germline lookup yields CDR1 SGDLS and CDR2 YYNGEE. The CDR3 consists of 15 residues. The J segment lost 5 bases and the V segment lost 1 base, leaving 5 bases of the junction unmatched. CDR3 DNA sequence: TGTGCCAGCAGCGTATATACTAGCGGCGACAATGAGCAGTTCTTC. It translates to CASSVYTSGDNEQFF. Full variable domain (rest looked up from reference TRBV9 and TRBJ2-1): DSGVTQTPKHLITATGQRVTLRCSPRSGDLSVYWYQQSLDQGLQFLIQYYNGEERAKGNILERFSAQQFPDLHSELNLSSLELGDSALYFCASSVYTSGDNEQFFGPGTRLTVL.

The rearrangement links TRBV18 to TRBJ2-1; 9 positions agree with TRBD2. Germline V gene lookup returns CDR1 KGHSH and CDR2 LQKENI. This CDR3 region has 15 residues. J gave up 4 bases and V 0 bases, and 1 base lay outside the gene matches. CDR3 nucleotide sequence: TGTGCCAGCTCACCACCGAGCGGGAGGTACAATGAGCAGTTCTTC. It encodes CASSPPSGRYNEQFF.

The chain employs TRBV7-9 and TRBJ2-3; weak D call: TRBD2 (6 bases). This CDR3 is 15 amino acids long. Trimming took 1 base from V and 7 from J, leaving 15 bases between them. CDR1 is SEHNR and CDR2 is FQNEAQ in the germline V gene (reference sequence). CDR3 in DNA: TGTGCCAGCAGCTTAGATCCCGGGGGAGGAAATACGCAGTATTTT. Its protein is CASSLDPGGGNTQYF.

This clonotype was observed a single time. The chain has TRBV7-9 and TRBJ2-3, with 11 bases lining up with TRBD2. V lost 4 bases to trimming and J lost 0 bases; unmatched junction nucleotides: 3. CDR1 SEHNR and CDR2 FQNEAQ come from the germline V gene (reference sequence). The CDR3 consists of 16 residues. CDR3 region: CASSYRTSGSTDTQYF. The CDR3 DNA reads TGTGCCAGCAGCTACCGGACTAGCGGGAGCACAGATACGCAGTATTTT.

This clonotype has more than one count but fewer than ten. This chain links TRBV2 with TRBJ2-1; 7 nucleotides match TRBD1. Germline V gene lookup returns CDR1 SNHLY and CDR2 FYNNEI. This CDR3 is built from 15 residues. The V segment lost 1 base and the J segment 0 bases; nucleotides outside the gene matches: 0. CDR3 sequence (DNA): TGTGCCAGCAGTGAAGACAGGGGCTCCTACAATGAGCAGTTCTTC. Translating it yields CASSEDRGSYNEQFF.

This chain links TRBV5-4 with TRBJ2-5; possible D gene TRBD2, 6 bases. Trimming shortened V by 4 bases and J by 0 bases, and 13 bases separated the two germline ends. CDR1 SGHNT and CDR2 YYREEE come from the germline V gene (reference sequence). There are 15 residues in the CDR3. DNA of the CDR3: TGTGCCAGCAGCCGGGGGACGAAGTACCAAGAGACCCAGTACTTC. It encodes CASSRGTKYQETQYF.

This chain connects TRBV24-1 to TRBJ2-1; 10 bases agree with TRBD2. Looked up from germline, CDR1 is KGHDR and CDR2 is SFDVKD. J was trimmed by 2 bases and V by 3 bases; bases with no gene match: 3. The CDR3 length is 16 residues. CDR3 residues: CATSDLAGDTYNEQFF. The CDR3 DNA reads TGTGCCACCAGTGATCTAGCGGGAGACACCTACAATGAGCAGTTCTTC.

This clonotype was found a few times. The CDR3 nucleotides read TGTGCCAGCAGTTTTTGGGGCCAAGGGTGGGAGACCCAGTACTTC. Amino acids: CASSFWGQGWETQYF. J is TRBJ2-5 and V is TRBV12-3 or TRBV12-4; a weak D match, TRBD1 (5 bases). V dropped 3 bases and J dropped 5 bases, with 16 bases sitting between them. The CDR3 runs to 15 residues.